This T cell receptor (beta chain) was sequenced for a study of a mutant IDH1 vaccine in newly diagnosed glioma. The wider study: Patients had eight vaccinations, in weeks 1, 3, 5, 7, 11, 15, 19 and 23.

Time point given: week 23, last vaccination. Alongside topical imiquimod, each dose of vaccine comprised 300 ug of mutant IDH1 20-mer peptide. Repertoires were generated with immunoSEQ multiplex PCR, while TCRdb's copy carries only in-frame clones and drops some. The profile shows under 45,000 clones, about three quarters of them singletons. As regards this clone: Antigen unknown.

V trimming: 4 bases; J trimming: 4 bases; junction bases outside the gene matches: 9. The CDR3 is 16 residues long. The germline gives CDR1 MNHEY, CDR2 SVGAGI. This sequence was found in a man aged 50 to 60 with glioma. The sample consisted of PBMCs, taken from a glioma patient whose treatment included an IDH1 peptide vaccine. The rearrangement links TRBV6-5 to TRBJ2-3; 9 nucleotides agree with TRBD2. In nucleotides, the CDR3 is TGTGCCAGCAGTTCCTTTGGCGGGGGGGCGTCAGATACGCAGTATTTT. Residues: CASSSFGGGASDTQYF.